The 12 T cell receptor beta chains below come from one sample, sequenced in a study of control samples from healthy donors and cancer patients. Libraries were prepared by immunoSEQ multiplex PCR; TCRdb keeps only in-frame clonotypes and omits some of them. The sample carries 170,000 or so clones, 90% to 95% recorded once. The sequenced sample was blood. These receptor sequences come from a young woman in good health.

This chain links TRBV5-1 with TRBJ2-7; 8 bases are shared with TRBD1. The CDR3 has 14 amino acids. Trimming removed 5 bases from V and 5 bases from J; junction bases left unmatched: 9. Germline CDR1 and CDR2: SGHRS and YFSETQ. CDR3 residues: CASSSGGGIDEQYF. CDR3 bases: TGCGCCAGCAGTTCAGGGGGCGGGATAGACGAGCAGTACTTC.

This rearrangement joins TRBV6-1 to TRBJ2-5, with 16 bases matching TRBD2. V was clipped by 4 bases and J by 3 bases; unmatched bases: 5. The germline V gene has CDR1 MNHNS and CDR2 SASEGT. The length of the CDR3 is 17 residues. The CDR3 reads CASSVGLAGGPEETQYF. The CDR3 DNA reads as TGTGCCAGCAGTGTGGGACTAGCGGGAGGGCCGGAAGAGACCCAGTACTTC.

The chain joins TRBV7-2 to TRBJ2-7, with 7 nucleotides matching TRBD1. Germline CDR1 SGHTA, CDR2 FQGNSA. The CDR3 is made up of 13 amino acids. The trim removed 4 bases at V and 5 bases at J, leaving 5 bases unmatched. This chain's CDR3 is CASSSGQFHEQYF. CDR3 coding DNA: TGTGCCAGCAGCTCGGGACAGTTCCACGAGCAGTACTTC.

The CDR3: CATDRTGGFTEAFF. CDR3 bases: TGTGCCACCGATAGGACAGGGGGCTTTACTGAAGCTTTCTTT. The rearrangement links TRBV6-5 to TRBJ1-1, with 11 positions matching TRBD1. The V segment lost 10 bases and the J segment 5 bases; nucleotides outside the gene matches: 9. This CDR3 has 14 residues. In germline, CDR1 is MNHEY, CDR2 SVGAGI.

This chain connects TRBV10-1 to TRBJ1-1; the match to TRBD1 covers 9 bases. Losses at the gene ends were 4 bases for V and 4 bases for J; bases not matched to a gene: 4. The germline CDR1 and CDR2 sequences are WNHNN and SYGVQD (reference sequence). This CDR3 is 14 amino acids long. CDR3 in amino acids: CASSGTGAGTEAFF. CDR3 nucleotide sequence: TGCGCCAGCAGTGGGACAGGGGCGGGCACTGAAGCTTTCTTT.

CDR3 coding DNA: TGCAGCGTTGTCAGACAGGACTCGAACACTGAAGCTTTCTTT. Translation: CSVVRQDSNTEAFF. The chain uses TRBV29-1 and TRBJ1-1; D is possibly TRBD1 (6 bases). Germline CDR1 and CDR2: SQVTM and ANQGSEA. CDR3 length equals 14 residues. Trimming pared 4 bases from V and 1 base from J, leaving 13 bases between. The entire variable domain, with the rest obtained from reference TRBV29-1 and TRBJ1-1, is as follows: SAVISQKPSRDICQRGTSLTIQCQVDSQVTMMFWYRQQPGQSLTLIATANQGSEATYESGFVIDKFPISRPNLTFSTLTVSNMSPEDSSIYLCSVVRQDSNTEAFFGQGTRLTVV.

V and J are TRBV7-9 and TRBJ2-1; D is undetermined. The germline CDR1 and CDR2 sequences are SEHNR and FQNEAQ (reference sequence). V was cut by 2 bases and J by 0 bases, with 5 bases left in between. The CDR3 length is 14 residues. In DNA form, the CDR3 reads TGTGCCAGCAGCTTAACCCTCTCCTACAATGAGCAGTTCTTC. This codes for CASSLTLSYNEQFF.

The CDR3 region has the DNA TGTGCCATCAGTGAGTCTCCGGGACAGGGTCCTACTGAAGCTTTCTTT. It codes for CAISESPGQGPTEAFF. This chain links TRBV10-3 with TRBJ1-1; 9 positions match TRBD1. With V trimmed by 0 bases and J by 5 bases, 7 bases remained unmatched. Germline values: CDR1 ENHRY, CDR2 SYGVKD. This CDR3 spans 16 amino acids.

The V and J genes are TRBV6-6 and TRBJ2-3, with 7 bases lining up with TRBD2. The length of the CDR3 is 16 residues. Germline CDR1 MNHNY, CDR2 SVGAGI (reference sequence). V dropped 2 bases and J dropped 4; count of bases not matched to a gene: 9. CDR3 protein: CASSYPRGGGADTQYF. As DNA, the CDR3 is TGTGCCAGCAGTTACCCGCGGGGCGGGGGAGCAGATACGCAGTATTTT.

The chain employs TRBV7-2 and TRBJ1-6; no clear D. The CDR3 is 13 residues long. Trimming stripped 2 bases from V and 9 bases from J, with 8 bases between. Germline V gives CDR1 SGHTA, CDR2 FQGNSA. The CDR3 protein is CASSLSTPSPLHF. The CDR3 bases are TGTGCCAGCAGCTTATCGACCCCTTCACCCCTCCACTTT.

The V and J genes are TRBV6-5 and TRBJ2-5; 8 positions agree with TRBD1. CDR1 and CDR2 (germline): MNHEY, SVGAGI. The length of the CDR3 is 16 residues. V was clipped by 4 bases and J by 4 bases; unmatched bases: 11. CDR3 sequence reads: CASSSRGQASGETQYF. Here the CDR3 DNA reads TGTGCCAGCAGTTCGAGGGGACAGGCCAGCGGAGAGACCCAGTACTTC.

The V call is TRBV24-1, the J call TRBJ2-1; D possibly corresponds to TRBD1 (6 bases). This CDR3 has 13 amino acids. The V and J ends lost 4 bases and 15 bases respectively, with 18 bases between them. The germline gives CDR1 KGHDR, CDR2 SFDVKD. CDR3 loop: CATSDFPQGRRFF. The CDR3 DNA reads TGTGCCACCAGTGACTTCCCACAGGGACGGCGGTTCTTC.